One and the same sample provided the 10 T cell receptor beta chains below, sequenced in a study of radiation and T cells in renal cell carcinoma. Treatment of the sample: 15 Gy SBRT to primary tumor, nephrectomy 4 weeks later. TCRdb keeps only in-frame clones here, not all; method: immunoSEQ multiplex PCR. The sample includes 15,000 to 20,000 clones, 50% to 70% seen only once; the top ten take 10% to 15%. The source material was tumor tissue, sampled from a patient whose treatment included radiotherapy and nephrectomy. The receptors were sampled from a middle-aged man with renal cell carcinoma.

In nucleotides, the CDR3 is TGTGCCAGCAGCCAAGAGGGGACTAGCGGGGCCCAAGAGACCCAGTACTTC. It is translated as CASSQEGTSGAQETQYF. This chain connects TRBV14 to TRBJ2-5, with TRBD2 identical over 13 bases. The CDR3 totals 17 residues. V was pared by 0 bases and J by 1 base, with 2 bases of the junction left unmatched. CDR1 and CDR2 (germline): SGHDN, FVKESK.

Only one count was recorded for this clone. A clone one base away is much larger, so this may be a read error. In DNA, the CDR3 is TGTGCCATCAGTTACTCCCAGGGGTTGTGGAATGAGCAGTTCTTC. Translation: CAISYSQGLWNEQFF. J is TRBJ2-1 and V is TRBV10-3, with D maybe TRBD1 (6 bases). Trimming cost V 5 bases and J 7 bases, with 18 bases left between them. This CDR3 has 15 residues. CDR1 ENHRY and CDR2 SYGVKD come from the germline V gene.

The chain employs TRBV19 and TRBJ2-7; D gene ambiguous. Germline values: CDR1 LNHDA, CDR2 SQIVND (reference sequence). The CDR3 extends over 11 amino acids. The V and J ends lost 8 bases and 1 base respectively, with 6 bases between them. CDR3 sequence: CASWSSYEQYF. CDR3 coding DNA: TGTGCCAGTTGGTCATCCTACGAGCAGTACTTC.

J is TRBJ2-1 and V is TRBV29-1; 8 bases line up with TRBD1. CDR1 is SQVTM and CDR2 is ANQGSEA in the germline V gene. This CDR3 is built from 13 residues. The trim removed 4 bases at V and 9 bases at J, leaving 8 bases unmatched. DNA for the CDR3: TGCAGCGTTGCTGGACAGGGAGGTGCTGAGCAGTTCTTC. It specifies CSVAGQGGAEQFF.

The chain is built from TRBV4-3 and TRBJ1-1, with D possibly matching TRBD1 (6 bases). There are 13 residues in the CDR3. CDR1 is LGHNA, CDR2 YSLEER, per germline. V was shortened by 3 bases and J by 6 bases, with 11 bases between the two germline ends. The CDR3 region is CASSQVQGSEAFF. Written as DNA, the CDR3 is TGCGCCAGCAGCCAGGTACAGGGTTCTGAAGCTTTCTTT.

The chain carries TRBV5-4 and TRBJ2-7, with D possibly TRBD1 on 5 matching bases. Germline-derived CDR1 and CDR2 are SGHNT and YYREEE (reference sequence). The V and J ends lost 4 bases and 4 bases respectively, with 9 bases between them. The CDR3 is 12 residues long. CDR3 sequence: CASSHDRYEQYF. The CDR3 DNA reads TGTGCCAGCAGCCACGACAGATACGAGCAGTACTTC.

V usage is TRBV7-9 and J usage is TRBJ2-7; 8 bases match TRBD1. After removal of 5 bases from V and 3 bases from J, the junction contained 12 bases not matched to a gene. The CDR3 runs 16 residues. Germline V gives CDR1 SEHNR, CDR2 FQNEAQ (reference sequence). The chain's CDR3 is CASSPGIGTGNYEQYF. The CDR3 bases are TGTGCCAGCAGCCCGGGGATCGGGACAGGTAACTACGAGCAGTACTTC.

The genes are TRBV6-4 and TRBJ2-1; 11 bases align to TRBD2. Germline loops: CDR1 MRHNA, CDR2 SNTAGT. The CDR3 length is 16 residues. Unmatched junction bases numbered 11, after V lost 4 bases and J lost 9 bases. The chain's CDR3 is CASSGSSGRPSREQFF. CDR3 nucleotide sequence: TGTGCCAGCAGTGGATCTAGCGGGAGGCCCAGCCGTGAGCAGTTCTTC.

The chain links TRBV7-8 to TRBJ2-4, with D possibly being TRBD2 (6 bases). CDR1 and CDR2 (germline): SGHVS, FQNEAQ. V was trimmed by 5 bases and J by 5 bases, leaving 10 bases between them. The CDR3 length is 13 residues. The CDR3 nucleotides are TGTGCCAGCAGCCCGGAGGGCCAAAACATTCAGTACTTC. Its protein is CASSPEGQNIQYF. Full variable domain (outside the CDR3, taken from reference TRBV7-8 and TRBJ2-4): GAGVSQSPRYKVAKRGQDVALRCDPISGHVSLFWYQQALGQGPEFLTYFQNEAQLDKSGLPSDRFFAERPEGSVSTLKIQRTQQEDSAVYLCASSPEGQNIQYFGAGTRLSVL.

This clone has only a few counts. The genes are TRBV9 and TRBJ2-7; the match to TRBD1 covers 8 bases. CDR1 is SGDLS and CDR2 is YYNGEE in the germline V gene. CDR3 length: 15 residues. V lost 4 bases and J lost 4; bases outside the gene matches: 10. CDR3 bases: TGTGCCAGCAGCCCTTCCGGGACAGGAGCATACGAGCAGTACTTC. Translated, it gives CASSPSGTGAYEQYF.